The 18 T cell receptor beta chains given below trace back to one sample, sequenced in a study of shared clonotypes between healthy human individuals. Assay used: immunoSEQ multiplex PCR; TCRdb lists only in-frame clones, some missing. Of some 2,100,000 clones listed, more than 90% are singletons. The sequencing sample was made of naive CD4+ T cells sorted from blood. The subset: CD45RA+ positively selected. The receptor source for this set is a young man in good health.

The rearrangement uses TRBV7-9 and TRBJ2-5; TRBD1 matches 9 bases. Per germline, CDR1 SEHNR and CDR2 FQNEAQ (reference sequence). This CDR3 spans 14 amino acids. V shed 5 bases, J shed 2 bases, and the junction held 3 bases outside the gene matches. The CDR3 DNA reads as TGTGCCAGCAGCCGGGACAGGGCTCAAGAGACCCAGTACTTC. Translation gives CASSRDRAQETQYF.

This chain links TRBV30 with TRBJ1-1; 7 bases match TRBD1. Per germline, CDR1 GTSNPN and CDR2 SVGIG (reference sequence). This CDR3 comprises 13 residues. J gave up 2 bases and V 5 bases, and 5 bases lay outside the gene matches. For the CDR3, the DNA is TGTGCCTGGTTGGGACAGACAAACACTGAAGCTTTCTTT. Residues: CAWLGQTNTEAFF.

The gene calls are TRBV18 and TRBJ2-7, with no clear D. V was clipped by 1 base and J by 7 bases, with 8 bases between them. Germline lookup yields CDR1 KGHSH and CDR2 LQKENI. The CDR3 has 12 amino acids. The CDR3 spells CASSPREQEQYF. As DNA, the CDR3 is TGTGCCAGCTCACCACGAGAGCAAGAGCAGTACTTC.

CDR3 protein: CASKGSGRDEQYF. CDR3 in DNA: TGTGCCAGCAAGGGCAGCGGCCGAGACGAGCAGTACTTC. The chain combines TRBV5-4 with TRBJ2-7; D might be TRBD2 (5 bases). Germline V CDR1 and CDR2: SGHNT, YYREEE (reference sequence). The CDR3 has 13 residues. V lost 6 bases and J 5 bases, leaving 15 bases between the germline ends.

The genes are TRBV6-5 and TRBJ2-3; 7 nucleotides align to TRBD1. In germline, CDR1 is MNHEY, CDR2 SVGAGI. The length of the CDR3 is 14 residues. V shed 6 bases, J shed 10 bases, and the junction held 13 bases outside the gene matches. The CDR3 reads CASSPSTGAGAQYF. CDR3 bases: TGTGCCAGCAGCCCTTCCACAGGGGCTGGGGCGCAGTATTTT.

With respect to this clone: The identical CDR3 is also encoded by other nucleotide sequences in the sample. The rearrangement links TRBV7-9 to TRBJ2-2; 7 bases are a match to TRBD2. With 0 bases clipped from V and 2 bases from J, the junction kept 6 bases outside the gene matches. Germline-derived CDR1 and CDR2 are SEHNR and FQNEAQ (reference sequence). CDR3 length equals 17 residues. The CDR3 loop is CASSLAPAGENTGELFF. CDR3 coding DNA: TGTGCCAGCAGCTTAGCGCCCGCGGGGGAAAACACCGGGGAGCTGTTTTTT.

The chain couples TRBV6-1 to TRBJ2-7; a weak D match, TRBD1 (6 bases). V was trimmed by 6 bases and J by 3 bases, leaving 12 bases between them. The CDR3 is 13 amino acids. Germline V gives CDR1 MNHNS, CDR2 SASEGT. CDR3 sequence: CASRQGSVYEQYF. CDR3 nucleotides: TGTGCCAGCAGACAGGGATCAGTCTACGAGCAGTACTTC.

A word on this clone: Other nucleotide sequences in the sample specify the same CDR3. The gene calls are TRBV10-3 and TRBJ1-2; D is uncertain. The CDR3 loop spans 13 amino acids. The germline V gene encodes CDR1 ENHRY and CDR2 SYGVKD. Trimming cost V 0 bases and J 5 bases, with 7 bases left between them. CDR3 in amino acids: CAISESSGYGYTF. The CDR3 nucleotides read TGTGCCATCAGTGAGTCATCAGGTTATGGCTACACCTTC.

This clone was observed once. The chain combines TRBV5-8 with TRBJ1-2, with D uncertain. The V and J ends lost 0 bases and 6 bases respectively, with 15 bases between them. The CDR3 loop spans 15 amino acids. CDR1 and CDR2 (germline): SGHTS, YDEGEE. CDR3 bases: TGTGCCAGCAGCTTGGGGCAGGACTACGGAGATGGCTACACCTTC. Protein sequence: CASSLGQDYGDGYTF.

The chain has TRBV7-2 and TRBJ1-4; 10 bases line up with TRBD1. V lost 1 base and J lost 11; bases outside the gene matches: 10. Germline V lookup: CDR1 SGHTA, CDR2 FQGNSA. This CDR3 has 16 residues. In nucleotides, the CDR3 is TGTGCCAGCAGCTTAGTCCGACAGGGGGCGCGGCAGAAACTGTTTTTT. This encodes CASSLVRQGARQKLFF.

The chain uses TRBV6-6 and TRBJ2-3; 7 bases fit TRBD2. This CDR3 has 13 amino acids. The V gene's germline CDR1 is MNHNY and CDR2 SVGAGI (reference sequence). The junction had 8 bases not matched to a gene; V was cut back by 10 bases and J by 4 bases. The CDR3 sequence: CATIRGVADTQYF. The CDR3 nucleotides are TGTGCCACCATACGGGGGGTGGCAGATACGCAGTATTTT.

J is TRBJ2-2 and V is TRBV5-6, with D tentatively TRBD1 (6 bases). The CDR3 loop spans 14 amino acids. CDR1 is SGHDT and CDR2 is YYEEEE in the germline V gene. Trimming removed 2 bases from V and 1 base from J, with 6 bases in between. The CDR3 DNA is TGTGCCAGCAGCTTACAGGGGAACACCGGGGAGCTGTTTTTT. It translates to CASSLQGNTGELFF. Complete variable domain (other parts from reference TRBV5-6 and TRBJ2-2): DAGVTQSPTHLIKTRGQQVTLRCSPKSGHDTVSWYQQALGQGPQFIFQYYEEEERQRGNFPDRFSGHQFPNYSSELNVNALLLGDSALYLCASSLQGNTGELFFGEGSRLTVL.

The chain uses TRBV5-8 and TRBJ1-5; D might be TRBD1 (6 bases). Trimming stripped 0 bases from V and 10 bases from J, with 14 bases between. The CDR3 has 14 amino acids. CDR1 is SGHTS and CDR2 is YDEGEE in the germline V gene. The DNA for the CDR3 is TGTGCCAGCAGCTTGGATGGGGGCGGCCGTCCCCAGCATTTT. Translated: CASSLDGGGRPQHF.

The chain has TRBV14 and TRBJ1-5; D gene uncertain. Germline V lookup: CDR1 SGHDN, CDR2 FVKESK. The CDR3 is made up of 13 amino acids. With 0 bases removed from V and 14 bases from J, the gap between germline ends came to 14 bases. CDR3 coding DNA: TGTGCCAGCAGCCAAGATCGAGGCGGATGGAAGCATTTT. Translated, it gives CASSQDRGGWKHF.

The chain uses TRBV11-2 and TRBJ2-7; no clear D gene. There are 12 residues in the CDR3. V lost 3 bases, J lost 7 bases, and 10 bases lay in between. Per germline, CDR1 SGHAT and CDR2 FQNNGV. CDR3 nucleotide sequence: TGTGCCAGCAGCTTGGATCGCGAAGAGCAGTACTTC. This sequence encodes CASSLDREEQYF.

The rearrangement links TRBV5-1 to TRBJ2-1; 11 nucleotides agree with TRBD2. The ends lost 0 bases at V and 6 bases at J; junction bases unmatched: 2. The CDR3 is made up of 15 amino acids. CDR1 and CDR2 (germline): SGHRS, YFSETQ. CDR3 DNA sequence: TGCGCCAGCAGCTTGGCGACTAGCGGGACCAATGAGCAGTTCTTC. Translated: CASSLATSGTNEQFF.

The chain carries TRBV14 and TRBJ1-6; no reliable D call. The CDR3 covers 16 residues. V was pared by 4 bases and J by 6 bases, with 16 bases between. Looked up from germline, CDR1 is SGHDN and CDR2 is FVKESK. In DNA form, the CDR3 reads TGTGCCAGCAGCCCTGGGTCCTCTCTCGGTAATTCACCCCTCCACTTT. It translates to CASSPGSSLGNSPLHF. Together with reference TRBV14 and TRBJ1-6, the CDR3 gives the full variable domain: EAGVTQFPSHSVIEKGQTVTLRCDPISGHDNLYWYRRVMGKEIKFLLHFVKESKQDESGMPNNRFLAERTGGTYSTLKVQPAELEDSGVYFCASSPGSSLGNSPLHFGNGTRLTVT.

The genes are TRBV7-9 and TRBJ2-6; no firm D call. Per germline, CDR1 SEHNR and CDR2 FQNEAQ (reference sequence). V lost 3 bases and J lost 0, with 9 bases in between. The CDR3 has 16 residues. The CDR3 protein is CASSLLDFSGANVLTF. The CDR3 DNA reads TGTGCCAGCAGCTTGTTAGATTTCTCTGGGGCCAACGTCCTGACTTTC.